These 18 T cell receptor beta chains were all obtained from the same sample, sequenced in a study of shared clonotypes between healthy human individuals. Some clones are missing from TCRdb's copy, which holds only in-frame ones; the method was immunoSEQ multiplex PCR. The table lists over 95,000 clones, 40% to 55% of them singletons. The sequenced sample consisted of PBMCs. These receptors came from a woman aged 40-49 years in good health. Some clones in this sample may be carry-over from other donors' samples.

V and J are TRBV2 and TRBJ1-5; D is unresolved. Germline CDR1 is SNHLY and CDR2 is FYNNEI. V lost 0 bases and J 1 base, leaving 4 bases between the germline ends. The CDR3 sequence is 14 residues long. The CDR3 protein is CASSEARSNQPQHF. Here the CDR3 DNA reads TGTGCCAGCAGTGAAGCGCGGAGCAATCAGCCCCAGCATTTT.

This clone was seen ten or more times. The V and J genes are TRBV11-2 and TRBJ1-4; tentatively, D is TRBD1 (5 bases). Germline V lookup: CDR1 SGHAT, CDR2 FQNNGV. The CDR3 runs to 13 residues. V shed 5 bases and J shed 13 bases, with 17 bases lying between them. The CDR3 region is CASSLGVGEGLFF. The CDR3 bases are TGTGCCAGCAGCCTCGGGGTAGGGGAGGGACTGTTTTTT.

The V call is TRBV5-5, the J call TRBJ2-7; D gene ambiguous. The CDR3 totals 12 residues. The V gene's germline CDR1 is SGHKS and CDR2 YYEKEE (reference sequence). V lost 0 bases to trimming and J lost 4 bases, with 5 bases between them. As DNA, the CDR3 is TGTGCCAGCAGCTTGGAAGGATACGAGCAGTACTTC. Translated, it gives CASSLEGYEQYF.

This clone was counted once. CDR3 nucleotides: TGTGCCAGCAGTGTACAGGGTTCGTACGAGCAGTACTTC. Protein sequence: CASSVQGSYEQYF. The chain employs TRBV28 and TRBJ2-7; D is possibly TRBD1 (6 bases). V was trimmed by 5 bases and J by 4 bases, leaving 12 bases between them. Per germline, CDR1 MDHEN and CDR2 SYDVKM. This CDR3 is built from 13 residues.

Worth noting for this clone: A much larger clone sits a single nucleotide away, making a read error possible. The chain carries TRBV7-9 and TRBJ2-2; 8 bases are shared with TRBD1. The germline V gene encodes CDR1 SEHNR and CDR2 FQNEAQ (reference sequence). The CDR3 is made up of 14 amino acids. CDR3 coding DNA: TGTGCCAGCAGCCTACAGGGGGGCTCAGGGGAGCCGTTTTTT. It is translated as CASSLQGGSGEPFF.

In the case of this clone: This likely came from a read error, as a far larger clone is one base away. The chain has TRBV10-2 and TRBJ1-5; 7 positions match TRBD1. CDR3 length equals 14 residues. CDR1 and CDR2 (germline): WSHSY, SAAADI. Here the CDR3 DNA reads TGCGCCAGCGGTTCCGGGACAGTCTATCAGCCCCAGCGTTTT. Its protein is CASGSGTVYQPQRF.

This sequence joins TRBV7-9 and TRBJ1-4, with D perhaps matching TRBD1 (6 bases). This CDR3 is built from 14 residues. The germline V and J ends were trimmed by 3 bases and 3 bases, with 8 bases remaining between them. CDR1 is SEHNR, CDR2 FQNEAQ, per germline (reference sequence). The CDR3, as DNA: TGTGCCAGCAGCTTGGGGGCTTCTAATGAAAAACTGTTTTTT. It is translated as CASSLGASNEKLFF. The entire variable domain, with the rest obtained from reference TRBV7-9 and TRBJ1-4, is as follows: DTGVSQNPRHKITKRGQNVTFRCDPISEHNRLYWYRQTLGQGPEFLTYFQNEAQLEKSRLLSDRFSAERPKGSFSTLEIQRTEQGDSAMYLCASSLGASNEKLFFGSGTQLSVL.

This clone was counted a few times. The rearrangement joins TRBV7-2 to TRBJ2-3; D not resolved. V shed 5 bases and J shed 1 base, with 7 bases lying between them. Germline loops: CDR1 SGHTA, CDR2 FQGNSA. CDR3 size: 13 residues. The CDR3 sequence: CASSQARTDTQYF. For the CDR3, the DNA is TGTGCCAGCAGCCAGGCCCGCACAGATACGCAGTATTTT.

The CDR3 nucleotides are TGTGCCAGCAGTGAGGTGGTGCAGGGCACAGATACGCAGTATTTT. Its protein product is CASSEVVQGTDTQYF. This chain joins TRBV6-6 and TRBJ2-3; D unclear. Per germline, CDR1 MNHNY and CDR2 SVGAGI (reference sequence). CDR3 length: 15 amino acids. The V end lost 5 bases, the J end lost 1 base, and 13 bases lay between the germline ends.

This clone appeared many times. The chain is built from TRBV28 and TRBJ1-4; D is unclear. This CDR3 spans 14 amino acids. CDR1 and CDR2 from the germline V gene are MDHEN and SYDVKM. Trimming took 4 bases from V and 10 from J, leaving 16 bases between them. Here the CDR3 DNA reads TGTGCCAGCAGTTCTTTAGGGTACGTTGGAAAACTGTTTTTT. It is translated as CASSSLGYVGKLFF. The complete variable domain, with remaining parts taken from reference TRBV28 and TRBJ1-4, reads DVKVTQSSRYLVKRTGEKVFLECVQDMDHENMFWYRQDPGLGLRLIYFSYDVKMKEKGDIPEGYSVSREKKERFSLILESASTNQTSMYLCASSSLGYVGKLFFGSGTQLSVL.

Note on this clone: A single base separates this from a much larger clone, so it may be a read error. The CDR3 sequence: CASSRTVYEQYF. As DNA, the CDR3 is TGTGCCAGCAGCCGGACAGTCTACGAGCAGTACTTC. J is TRBJ2-7 and V is TRBV28, with a weak D call TRBD1 (6 bases). Germline V gives CDR1 MDHEN, CDR2 SYDVKM. The CDR3 has 12 residues. V was pared by 6 bases and J by 3 bases, with 9 bases between.

The gene calls are TRBV28 and TRBJ2-7, with TRBD1 matching 9 bases. The V gene's germline CDR1 is MDHEN and CDR2 SYDVKM. Trimming took 3 bases from V and 6 from J; bases not matched to a gene: 9. The CDR3 is made up of 15 amino acids. CDR3 sequence (DNA): TGTGCCAGCAGTTTGAACAGGGGGCGGGTTGTCGAGCAGTACTTC. Its translation is CASSLNRGRVVEQYF.

The rearrangement uses TRBV5-1 and TRBJ2-7; no definite D call. V shed 0 bases and J shed 1 base, with 2 bases lying between them. CDR1 is SGHRS, CDR2 YFSETQ, per germline. This CDR3 is built from 12 residues. CDR3 loop: CASSLVSYEQYF. CDR3 bases: TGCGCCAGCAGCTTGGTTTCCTACGAGCAGTACTTC.

This sequence joins TRBV10-1 and TRBJ1-4; 12 nucleotides agree with TRBD1. Unmatched junction bases numbered 11, after V lost 4 bases and J lost 8 bases. The germline CDR1 and CDR2 sequences are WNHNN and SYGVQD (reference sequence). The CDR3 length is 17 residues. Written as DNA, the CDR3 is TGCGCCAGCAGTGTAGGGTCTTGGGACAGGGGGCGGGAAAAACTGTTTTTT. Translated: CASSVGSWDRGREKLFF.

V is TRBV6-1 and J is TRBJ2-5; a weak D match, TRBD1 (6 bases). The end of the DNA is better explained by TRBJ2-7, so the J call may be wrong. CDR1 MNHNS and CDR2 SASEGT come from the germline V gene. The CDR3 is made up of 14 amino acids. The CDR3 coding sequence is TGTGCCAGCAGTACCACAGGGAACTCCTACGAGCAGTACTTC. Translation: CASSTTGNSYEQYF.

This clone has only a few counts. This chain links TRBV7-2 with TRBJ2-1, with D possibly matching TRBD2 (7 bases). The CDR3 has 14 amino acids. CDR1 and CDR2 (germline): SGHTA, FQGNSA. Trimming removed 8 bases at V and 10 bases at J, with 21 bases between. The chain's CDR3 is CASSRGGGPQEQFF. In DNA form, the CDR3 reads TGTGCCAGCTCCAGGGGCGGGGGCCCCCAGGAGCAGTTCTTC.

This clone was detected a few times. The chain couples TRBV6-1 to TRBJ2-1; D call uncertain. V lost 2 bases and J 2 bases, leaving 10 bases between the germline ends. The CDR3 contains 15 residues. Germline V lookup: CDR1 MNHNS, CDR2 SASEGT. The CDR3, as DNA: TGTGCCAGCAGTGAAAAACCAGAGCCCTACAATGAGCAGTTCTTC. The encoded protein is CASSEKPEPYNEQFF.

The genes are TRBV28 and TRBJ2-3, with 9 nucleotides matching TRBD2. With V trimmed by 3 bases and J by 0 bases, 13 bases remained unmatched. CDR1 and CDR2 from the germline V gene are MDHEN and SYDVKM. The CDR3 spans 19 residues. The CDR3 protein is CASSFASGAFSVSTDTQYF. The CDR3 DNA reads as TGTGCCAGCAGTTTTGCTAGCGGGGCATTTTCAGTGAGCACAGATACGCAGTATTTT.